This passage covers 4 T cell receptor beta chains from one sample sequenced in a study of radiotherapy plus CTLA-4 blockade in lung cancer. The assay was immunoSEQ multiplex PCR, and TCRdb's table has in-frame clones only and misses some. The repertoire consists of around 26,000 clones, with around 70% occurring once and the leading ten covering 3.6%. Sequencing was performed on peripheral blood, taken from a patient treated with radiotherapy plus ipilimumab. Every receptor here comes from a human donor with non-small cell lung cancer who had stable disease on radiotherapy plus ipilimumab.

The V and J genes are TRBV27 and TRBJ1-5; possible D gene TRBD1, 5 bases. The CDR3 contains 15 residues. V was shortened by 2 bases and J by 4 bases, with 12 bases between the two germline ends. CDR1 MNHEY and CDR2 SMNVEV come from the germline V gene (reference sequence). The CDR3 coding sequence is TGTGCCAGCAGTTTAGGCGACAGTCCTAATCAGCCCCAGCATTTT. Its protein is CASSLGDSPNQPQHF.

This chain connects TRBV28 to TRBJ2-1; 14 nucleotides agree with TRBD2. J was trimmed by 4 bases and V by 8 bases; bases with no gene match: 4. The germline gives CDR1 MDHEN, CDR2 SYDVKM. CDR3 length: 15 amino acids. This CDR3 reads CASARLAGGYNEQFF. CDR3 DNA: TGTGCCAGCGCCAGACTAGCGGGAGGGTACAATGAGCAGTTCTTC.

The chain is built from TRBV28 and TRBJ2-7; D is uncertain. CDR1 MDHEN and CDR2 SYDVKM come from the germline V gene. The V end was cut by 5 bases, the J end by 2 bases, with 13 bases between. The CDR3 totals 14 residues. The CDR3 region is CASSKPPRTYEQYF. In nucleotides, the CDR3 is TGTGCCAGCAGTAAACCCCCCAGAACCTACGAGCAGTACTTC.

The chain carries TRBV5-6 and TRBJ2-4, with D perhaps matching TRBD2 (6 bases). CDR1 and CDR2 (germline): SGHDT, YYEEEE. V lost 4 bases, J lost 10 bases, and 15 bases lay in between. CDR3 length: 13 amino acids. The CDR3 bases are TGTGCCAGCAGCAGCAGTCCAAGCGGGATTCAGTACTTC. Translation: CASSSSPSGIQYF.